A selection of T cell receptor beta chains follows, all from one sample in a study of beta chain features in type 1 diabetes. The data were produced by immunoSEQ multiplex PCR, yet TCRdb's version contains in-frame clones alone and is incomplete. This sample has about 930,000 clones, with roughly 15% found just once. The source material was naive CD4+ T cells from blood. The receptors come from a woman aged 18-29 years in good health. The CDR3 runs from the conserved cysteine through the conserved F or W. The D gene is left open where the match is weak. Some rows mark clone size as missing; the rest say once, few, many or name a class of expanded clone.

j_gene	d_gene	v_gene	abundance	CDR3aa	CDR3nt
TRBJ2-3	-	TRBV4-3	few	CASSQDGGWGGTDTQYF	TGCGCCAGCAGCCAAGATGGCGGGTGGGGCGGAACAGATACGCAGTATTTT
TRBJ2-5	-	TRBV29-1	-	CSGQQETQYF	TGCAGCGGGCAGCAAGAGACCCAGTACTTC
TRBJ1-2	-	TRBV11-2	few	CASSSLAGDGYTF	TGTGCCAGCAGCTCGTTGGCGGGGGATGGCTACACCTTC
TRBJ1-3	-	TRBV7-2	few	CASSLGQPSGNTIYF	TGTGCCAGCAGCTTGGGACAACCCAGTGGAAACACCATATATTTT
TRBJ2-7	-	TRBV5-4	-	CASNSPDSYEQYF	TGTGCCAGCAATTCCCCCGACTCCTACGAGCAGTACTTC
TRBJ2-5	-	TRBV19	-	CASSSGGRQETQYF	TGTGCCAGTAGTTCGGGGGGCCGCCAAGAGACCCAGTACTTC
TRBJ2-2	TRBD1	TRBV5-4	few	CASSLVAGQGITGELFF	TGTGCCAGCAGCTTGGTGGCGGGACAGGGTATCACCGGGGAGCTGTTTTTT
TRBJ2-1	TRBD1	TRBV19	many	CASSAKGQGFEQFF	TGTGCCAGTAGTGCCAAGGGACAGGGATTTGAGCAGTTCTTC
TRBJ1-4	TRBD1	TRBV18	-	CASSRTGGEKLFF	TGTGCCAGCTCACGGACAGGGGGTGAAAAACTGTTTTTT
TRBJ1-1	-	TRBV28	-	CASSLSRTNTEAFF	TGTGCCAGCAGTTTATCCAGGACGAACACTGAAGCTTTCTTT
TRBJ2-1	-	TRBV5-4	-	CASSLEQIGEQFF	TGTGCCAGCAGCTTGGAACAGATAGGCGAGCAGTTCTTC
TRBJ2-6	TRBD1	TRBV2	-	CASSGNRGFSGANVLTF	TGTGCCAGCAGTGGAAACAGGGGTTTCTCTGGGGCCAACGTCCTGACTTTC
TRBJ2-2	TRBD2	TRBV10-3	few	CAIRDSGTNTGELFF	TGTGCCATCAGGGATAGCGGGACGAACACCGGGGAGCTGTTTTTT
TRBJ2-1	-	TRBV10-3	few	CAISESGVSRQFF	TGTGCCATCAGTGAGTCGGGGGTTTCAAGGCAGTTCTTC
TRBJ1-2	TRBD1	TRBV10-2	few	CASRQDQTSGTASYGYTF	TGCGCCAGCAGACAAGACCAGACTTCCGGGACAGCCTCCTATGGCTACACCTTC
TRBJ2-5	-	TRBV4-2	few	CASSPDSRSAMEQYF	TGTGCCAGCAGCCCAGACTCCCGTTCTGCTATGGAGCAGTACTTC
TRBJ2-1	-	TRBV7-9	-	CASSFGTFGTREYEQFF	TGTGCCAGCAGCTTTGGTACTTTCGGGACTCGCGAATATGAGCAGTTCTTC
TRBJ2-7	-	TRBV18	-	CASSRTGTTIYEQYF	TGTGCCAGCTCAAGGACAGGGACTACCATATACGAGCAGTACTTC
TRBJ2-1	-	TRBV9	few	CASSAIQGLEQFF	TGTGCCAGCAGCGCGATTCAGGGTCTTGAGCAGTTCTTC
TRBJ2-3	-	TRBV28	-	CASSTPGHKTDTQYF	TGTGCCAGCAGTACACCGGGACACAAGACAGATACGCAGTATTTT
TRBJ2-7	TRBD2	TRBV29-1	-	CSVASGVYYEQYF	TGCAGCGTTGCAAGCGGGGTGTACTACGAGCAGTACTTC
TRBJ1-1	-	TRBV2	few	CASSQDRNTEAFF	TGTGCCAGCAGCCAGGACCGCAACACTGAAGCTTTCTTT
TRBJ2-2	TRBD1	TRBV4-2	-	CASSPRGTGGTGELFF	TGTGCCAGCAGCCCGAGGGGGACAGGGGGCACCGGGGAGCTGTTTTTT
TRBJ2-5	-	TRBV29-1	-	CSVETESTETQYF	TGCAGCGTTGAGACAGAGAGTACAGAGACCCAGTACTTC
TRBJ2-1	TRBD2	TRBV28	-	CASSFLADTYNEQFF	TGTGCCAGCAGTTTTCTAGCGGACACCTACAATGAGCAGTTCTTC
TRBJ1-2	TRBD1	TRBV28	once	CASSSGQGDGYTF	TGTGCCAGCAGTTCCGGACAGGGTGATGGCTACACCTTC
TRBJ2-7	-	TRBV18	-	CASSPQRREQYF	TGTGCCAGCTCACCGCAACGTCGCGAGCAGTACTTC
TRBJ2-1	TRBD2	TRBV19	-	CASSRDVGTSGPYNEQFF	TGTGCCAGTAGTAGAGACGTAGGGACTAGCGGCCCCTACAATGAGCAGTTCTTC
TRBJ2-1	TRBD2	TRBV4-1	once	CASSQGGLAGAYNEQFF	TGCGCCAGCAGCCAAGGGGGTTTAGCGGGAGCCTACAATGAGCAGTTCTTC
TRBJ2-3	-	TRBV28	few	CASSFVVTATSTDTQYF	TGTGCCAGCAGTTTCGTTGTAACCGCAACTAGCACAGATACGCAGTATTTT
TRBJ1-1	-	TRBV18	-	CASSPFREIRDPEAFF	TGTGCCAGCTCACCATTCAGGGAAATTAGGGATCCCGAAGCTTTCTTT
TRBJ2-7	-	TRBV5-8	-	CASSLVQGPYEQYF	TGTGCCAGCAGCTTGGTTCAGGGGCCCTACGAGCAGTACTTC
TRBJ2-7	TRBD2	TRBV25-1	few	CASALAGGTYEQYF	TGTGCCAGCGCCCTAGCGGGAGGAACCTACGAGCAGTACTTC
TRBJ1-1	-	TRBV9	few	CASSVGQGWSEAFF	TGTGCCAGCAGCGTAGGGCAGGGGTGGAGTGAAGCTTTCTTT
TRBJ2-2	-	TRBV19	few	CASSQASNTGELFF	TGTGCCAGTAGTCAGGCATCGAACACCGGGGAGCTGTTTTTT
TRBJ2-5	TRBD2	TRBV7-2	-	CASSINGLAFQETQYF	TGTGCCAGCAGCATTAACGGACTAGCCTTCCAAGAGACCCAGTACTTC
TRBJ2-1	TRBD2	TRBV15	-	CATSRDSTSGRLEQFF	TGTGCCACCAGCAGAGATTCGACTAGCGGGAGGCTTGAGCAGTTCTTC
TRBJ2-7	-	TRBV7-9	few	CASSFGSYEQYF	TGTGCCAGCAGCTTTGGGAGCTACGAGCAGTACTTC
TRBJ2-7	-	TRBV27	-	CASSSFGQASNEQYF	TGTGCCAGCAGTTCCTTTGGTCAGGCGTCAAACGAGCAGTACTTC
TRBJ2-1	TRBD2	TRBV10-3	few	CAIRILAGDYNEQFF	TGTGCCATCAGAATCTTAGCGGGAGACTACAATGAGCAGTTCTTC